This T cell receptor (beta chain) was sequenced for a study of tumour-infiltrating T cells in Burkitt lymphoma. Turning to the study itself: Survival, overall and progression-free, tracked with productive clonality.

Clones were read by immunoSEQ multiplex PCR, and TCRdb kept only the in-frame ones, dropping some. Here the sample spans fewer than 8,500 clones, about 17% being singletons. The CDR3 covers 14 residues. Trimming cost V 0 bases and J 4 bases, with 7 bases left between them. Germline CDR1 is LNHDA and CDR2 is SQIVND (reference sequence). The source is a human donor with diffuse large B-cell lymphoma. The chain uses TRBV19 and TRBJ1-5, with TRBD1 as a possible D gene (6 bases). Sequenced sample: tumor tissue. The CDR3 sequence is CASSIDRGNQPQHF. In DNA, the CDR3 is TGTGCCAGTAGTATAGATAGGGGGAATCAGCCCCAGCATTTT.